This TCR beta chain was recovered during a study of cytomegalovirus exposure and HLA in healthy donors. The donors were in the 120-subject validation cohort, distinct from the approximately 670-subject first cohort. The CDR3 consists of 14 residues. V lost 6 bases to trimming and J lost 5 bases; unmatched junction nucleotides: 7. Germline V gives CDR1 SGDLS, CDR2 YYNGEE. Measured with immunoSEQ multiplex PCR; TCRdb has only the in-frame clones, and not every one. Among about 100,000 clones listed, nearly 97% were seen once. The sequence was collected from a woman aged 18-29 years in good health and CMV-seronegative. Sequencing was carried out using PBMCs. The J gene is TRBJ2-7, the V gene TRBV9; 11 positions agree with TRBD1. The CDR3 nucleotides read TGTGCCAGCACCCTGGGGGACAGGGGGAACGAGCAGTACTTC. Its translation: CASTLGDRGNEQYF.